This T cell receptor beta chain stems from a study of technical replicates of blood from several donors. The table came from immunoSEQ multiplex PCR; TCRdb's copy has only in-frame clones and leaves some out. The data show almost 65,000 clones, 75% to 90% seen once. The sequence derives from a human donor in good health. Some clones in this sample may be carry-over from other donors' samples. Sequencing was done on a sample of PBMCs.

CDR3 protein: CASSQDGSGNSPLHF. The CDR3 DNA reads TGTGCCAGCAGCCAAGATGGTAGCGGGAATTCACCCCTCCACTTT. The rearrangement uses TRBV4-2 and TRBJ1-6; no firm D call. Germline CDR1 reads LGHNA; CDR2 reads YNFKEQ. V shed 0 bases and J shed 7 bases, with 10 bases lying between them. The CDR3 is 15 residues long.